This entry lists 18 T cell receptor beta chains sequenced from one sample in a study of blood T cell repertoires in COVID-19. TCRdb's copy holds only in-frame clones and misses some; the assay was immunoSEQ multiplex PCR. The top ten hold over 4% of the sample, which has a few hundred thousand clones, around 80% seen once. Sample: PBMCs or T cells enriched from blood (not recorded which). Every receptor here comes from a man aged 25 to 40 with acute COVID-19.

V gene TRBV12-3 or TRBV12-4 combines with J gene TRBJ2-3, with 7 bases matching TRBD2. The CDR3 runs 13 residues. V trimming: 7 bases; J trimming: 4 bases; junction bases outside the gene matches: 5. Here the CDR3 reads CASKVGLADTQYF. As DNA, the CDR3 is TGTGCCAGCAAAGTCGGACTAGCAGATACGCAGTATTTT.

The chain combines TRBV14 with TRBJ1-1; 9 bases are shared with TRBD1. There are 15 residues in the CDR3. The germline V gene encodes CDR1 SGHDN and CDR2 FVKESK. Unmatched junction bases numbered 8, after V lost 7 bases and J lost 2 bases. The CDR3 protein is CASNLQGALNTEAFF. The CDR3 region has the DNA TGTGCCAGCAACCTACAGGGGGCGCTTAACACTGAAGCTTTCTTT. The whole variable domain, filled in from reference TRBV14 and TRBJ1-1, reads EAGVTQFPSHSVIEKGQTVTLRCDPISGHDNLYWYRRVMGKEIKFLLHFVKESKQDESGMPNNRFLAERTGGTYSTLKVQPAELEDSGVYFCASNLQGALNTEAFFGQGTRLTVV.

The chain is built from TRBV7-7 and TRBJ1-1; D ambiguous. The germline V and J ends were trimmed by 2 bases and 1 base, with 5 bases remaining between them. The CDR3 has 13 amino acids. Per germline, CDR1 SSHAT and CDR2 FNYEAQ (reference sequence). The CDR3 protein is CASSLSWNTEAFF. The CDR3 DNA follows: TGTGCCAGCAGCTTATCCTGGAACACTGAAGCTTTCTTT. The full variable domain, completed using reference TRBV7-7 and TRBJ1-1, is GAGVSQSPRYKVTKRGQDVTLRCDPISSHATLYWYQQALGQGPEFLTYFNYEAQPDKSGLPSDRFSAERPEGSISTLTIQRTEQRDSAMYRCASSLSWNTEAFFGQGTRLTVV.

This clone was detected only a few times. V usage is TRBV4-2 and J usage is TRBJ2-1, with TRBD1 matching 8 bases. CDR1 and CDR2 from the germline V gene are LGHNA and YNFKEQ. CDR3 length: 14 residues. Trimming removed 5 bases from V and 8 bases from J; junction bases left unmatched: 8. The CDR3 protein is CASSYDDRGDEQFF. The CDR3 region has the DNA TGTGCCAGCAGCTATGACGACAGGGGAGATGAGCAGTTCTTC.

CDR3 residues: CASSPGLASYTDTQYF. CDR3 in DNA: TGTGCCAGCAGCCCAGGACTAGCTTCATATACAGATACGCAGTATTTT. The chain couples TRBV7-2 to TRBJ2-3; 8 bases agree with TRBD2. The CDR3 has 16 amino acids. Germline lookup yields CDR1 SGHTA and CDR2 FQGNSA. With 5 bases clipped from V and 3 bases from J, the junction kept 10 bases outside the gene matches.

The V call is TRBV6-4, the J call TRBJ1-5; no reliable D call. The germline V gene encodes CDR1 MRHNA and CDR2 SNTAGT. V was pared by 4 bases and J by 4 bases, with 8 bases between. The CDR3 totals 13 residues. The CDR3 protein is CASSVEGNQPQHF. The DNA for the CDR3 is TGTGCCAGCAGTGTGGAGGGTAATCAGCCCCAGCATTTT.

This clone was recorded once. CDR3 nucleotides: TGTGCCAGCAGCGTAGGTAGCGGGGGGTACAATGAGCAGTTCTTC. Amino acids: CASSVGSGGYNEQFF. V usage is TRBV9 and J usage is TRBJ2-1, with 10 bases matching TRBD2. Trimming cost V 0 bases and J 4 bases; bases outside gene matches: 1. This CDR3 is built from 15 residues. Germline V gene data show CDR1 as SGDLS and CDR2 as YYNGEE.

This clone was seen more than once but under ten times. V and J are TRBV6-1 and TRBJ2-1; the match to TRBD2 covers 14 bases. The V gene's germline CDR1 is MNHNS and CDR2 SASEGT. There are 21 residues in the CDR3. V lost 2 bases and J lost 9; bases outside the gene matches: 21. The CDR3 DNA follows: TGTGCCAGCAGTGAATATGTCGGGGTTATGGGGACTAGCGGGAGAAGGGTTGAGCAGTTCTTC. It is translated as CASSEYVGVMGTSGRRVEQFF.

This chain joins TRBV13 and TRBJ1-1, with 7 nucleotides matching TRBD1. The CDR3 has 12 amino acids. Germline V lookup: CDR1 PRHDT, CDR2 FYEKMQ (reference sequence). Germline trimming cut 4 bases from V and 7 bases from J; bases unmatched to any gene: 3. CDR3 protein: CASSYGQVEAFF. Written as DNA, the CDR3 is TGTGCCAGCAGCTATGGACAGGTTGAAGCTTTCTTT.

This chain joins TRBV7-9 and TRBJ2-1, with a weak D call TRBD2 (6 bases). V lost 1 base and J 2 bases, leaving 9 bases between the germline ends. Germline V gives CDR1 SEHNR, CDR2 FQNEAQ (reference sequence). The length of the CDR3 is 15 residues. The CDR3 here is CASSLGGNPYNEQFF. CDR3 in DNA: TGTGCCAGCAGCTTAGGCGGGAACCCCTACAATGAGCAGTTCTTC.

The chain combines TRBV4-1 with TRBJ1-5; the D gene is possibly TRBD1 (6 bases). Per germline, CDR1 MGHRA and CDR2 YSYEKL. V lost 1 base to trimming and J lost 3 bases, with 13 bases between them. This CDR3 contains 16 residues. Here the CDR3 DNA reads TGCGCCAGCAGCCAAGTCGAGAGGGGGATCAATCAGCCCCAGCATTTT. This sequence encodes CASSQVERGINQPQHF.

This clone was seen a handful of times. The chain carries TRBV7-9 and TRBJ2-1, with 13 positions matching TRBD2. CDR3 length: 15 amino acids. Trimming cost V 4 bases and J 6 bases; bases outside gene matches: 3. The V gene's germline CDR1 is SEHNR and CDR2 FQNEAQ (reference sequence). CDR3 DNA sequence: TGTGCCAGCAGCTCCGGGACTAGCGGGACCAATGAGCAGTTCTTC. Translating gives CASSSGTSGTNEQFF.

The chain joins TRBV6-5 to TRBJ1-5; 7 bases align to TRBD1. V lost 7 bases and J lost 3; bases outside the gene matches: 6. CDR3 length: 14 amino acids. CDR1 is MNHEY, CDR2 SVGAGI, per germline. The CDR3 DNA reads TGTGCCAGCATGGCGGGACAGCTCAATCAGCCCCAGCATTTT. Amino acids: CASMAGQLNQPQHF.

The V and J genes are TRBV29-1 and TRBJ2-6; 9 bases align to TRBD1. The V and J ends lost 8 bases and 4 bases, in that order; junction bases with no gene match: 6. From germline, CDR1 is SQVTM and CDR2 ANQGSEA. This CDR3 is 14 amino acids long. CDR3 amino acids: CSTTGGAGANVLTF. DNA of the CDR3: TGCAGCACAACAGGGGGCGCCGGGGCCAACGTCCTGACTTTC.

This clone was seen ten or more times. The CDR3 DNA follows: TGTGCCAGCAGCTGGGGGACTAACCTCGAGCAGTACGTC. It yields the protein CASSWGTNLEQYV. V and J are TRBV5-6 and TRBJ2-7; 7 nucleotides match TRBD2. The CDR3 length is 13 residues. V was clipped by 3 bases and J by 6 bases; unmatched bases: 6. CDR1 is SGHDT and CDR2 is YYEEEE in the germline V gene.

This clone was seen more than once but under ten times. A read error may account for a junction end that differs from germline. CDR3 DNA: TGTGCCAGCAGCTTGACAGGGCTAACGAACACTGAAGCTTTCTTT. Protein sequence: CASSLTGLTNTEAFF. This chain connects TRBV5-1 to TRBJ1-1; 7 bases are a match to TRBD1. The CDR3 spans 15 residues. Germline V lookup: CDR1 SGHRS, CDR2 YFSETQ. The full variable domain, with the rest looked up from reference TRBV5-1 and TRBJ1-1, is KAGVTQTPRYLIKTRGQQVTLSCSPISGHRSVSWYQQTPGQGLQFLFEYFSETQRNKGNFPGRFSGRQFSNSRSEMNVSTLELGDSALYLCASSLTGLTNTEAFFGQGTRLTVV.

This clone was seen only a few times. This chain connects TRBV11-3 to TRBJ1-1, with a possible D match to TRBD1 (5 bases). The V gene's germline CDR1 is SGHNT and CDR2 YENEEA. The CDR3 is 13 residues long. V dropped 1 base and J dropped 8 bases, with 11 bases sitting between them. This chain's CDR3 is CASSLGGRGEAFF. CDR3 bases: TGTGCCAGCAGCTTAGGGGGCCGTGGGGAAGCTTTCTTT.

The genes are TRBV2 and TRBJ2-7; D call uncertain. The CDR3 consists of 15 residues. Trimming pared 4 bases from V and 0 bases from J, leaving 13 bases between. Looked up from germline, CDR1 is SNHLY and CDR2 is FYNNEI. Here the CDR3 reads CASSGNAGGSYEQYV. Written as DNA, the CDR3 is TGTGCCAGCAGTGGGAACGCTGGCGGCTCCTACGAGCAGTACGTC.